This TCR beta chain came from a study of T cell repertoires in cytomegalovirus infection (dated by TCRdb to the late 2010s). Study-wide context: Peptide stimulations targeted recently identified HLA-C-restricted CMV epitopes, whose presentation resists viral immunomodulation, together with well-studied HLA-B-restricted epitopes. Donor HLA type was relevant to the analysis, as public TCR beta signatures indicated carriage of CMV infection together with the matching HLA type.

Results and caveats for the whole study, not just this receptor: Carriers of CMV infection plus the relevant HLA type were discriminated by the cumulative frequency of public TCR beta family members in the study cohort and in an independent approximately 360-donor cohort. The ex vivo response was dominated by HLA-C-restricted CMV-specific TCR beta clonotypes, which also provided the single most frequent clonotype in two of eight donors.

Counted from cysteine to phenylalanine, this CDR3 has 18 amino acids. Only CDR3 DNA remains: 54 bases, in frame from the first base. V and J are trimmed by 5 bases and 3 bases, and the gene matches miss 14 bases of the junction. The germline V gene specifies KGHDR as CDR1 and SFDVKD as CDR2. Comment on this clonotype: Its target antigen remains unknown. No base-level quality is on record; no much larger clone is a single base apart.

The treatment or condition label of this sample denotes: in vitro stimulation with specific CMV peptide epitopes to enrich CMV-specific T cells. For sequencing, an Illumina HiSeq 1500 was employed. TCRdb reanalyzed the raw reads on its own, using fastp at Q25 for trimming and MiXCR for clone calling, and kept in-frame beta chains. Entries are consolidated by CDR3 protein sequence, retaining the most common genes and DNA. Recorded for this sample are approximately 600,000 distinct CDR3 sequences; under 45% of them occurred a single time. The ten largest account for 48% of the sample. The sequenced sample was cultured PBMCs, obtained from culture after CMV antigen stimulation. This chain is built from TRBV24-1 and TRBJ2-5, and 10 junction bases match TRBD2. The source is a human donor in good health (CMV status not recorded). Some clones in this sample may be carry-over from other donors' samples. The nucleotide sequence is TGTGCCACCAGTGGAAGACCGGGACTAGCGTCGGTCAAAGAGACCCAGTACTTC. Its protein product is CATSGRPGLASVKETQYF.